This T cell receptor beta chain was documented in a study of post-analysis software for immune sequencing data. Overall study results and limits: Normalized Chao1 diversity in multiple sclerosis patients fell significantly below that of controls. With TRBV5-6, TRBV5-1 and TRBV20-1 included, roughly five TRBV segments were more frequent in patients than in controls.

Points on this clonotype: Its specificity is not known.

The TCR beta cDNA libraries contained unique molecular identifiers. Yield was some 540,000 cDNA molecules from approximately 0.95 to 9.8 million T cells. TCRdb reanalysed the PCR reads using MiXCR and keeps one entry per CDR3 protein. This table has approximately 460,000 distinct CDR3 sequences, approximately 45% appearing once. J was trimmed by 8 bases and V by 3 bases; bases with no gene match: 9. There are 15 residues in the CDR3. Per germline, CDR1 MNHEY and CDR2 SMNVEV (reference sequence). Material: blood. The chain couples TRBV27 to TRBJ1-2; 10 nucleotides align to TRBD1. The TCR was taken from a girl aged 10 to 17 with multiple sclerosis. The CDR3 spells CASSLVGQGTMGYTF. CDR3 nucleotide sequence: TGTGCCAGCAGTTTGGTGGGACAGGGGACGATGGGCTACACCTTC.